This is a list of T cell receptor beta chains from one sample in a study of blood T cell repertoires in COVID-19. TCRdb's table, derived via immunoSEQ multiplex PCR, lists solely in-frame clones and lacks some. Of about 70,000 clones in the sample, 80% were seen once. Sequencing was performed on peripheral blood. The receptors shown here come from a man in his 70s who had recovered from COVID-19. Both conserved end residues are part of each CDR3.

j_call cdr3_length v_call cdr3_aa
TRBJ1-2 15 TRBV7-8 CASNAGQTYNYGYTF
TRBJ1-5 18 TRBV19 CASGPGQGRFSSGQPQHF
TRBJ1-1 15 TRBV28 CASSFSTGGVAEAFF
TRBJ1-5 16 TRBV5-5 CASSLEVVYSNQPQHF
TRBJ1-2 16 TRBV5-1 CASSLLDSADGYGYTF
TRBJ1-1 14 TRBV11-2 CASSLVGGNTEAFF
TRBJ2-3 12 TRBV12-3/TRBV12-4 CASSFGASTQYF
TRBJ2-7 15 TRBV3-1/TRBV3-2 CASSLQGQAEYEQYF
TRBJ1-5 13 TRBV5-1 CASSSQGDQPQHF
TRBJ2-7 14 TRBV7-2 CASSETSGSREQYF
TRBJ2-3 16 TRBV18 CASSPNPQASTDTQYF
TRBJ2-1 12 TRBV6-5 CATLAGANEQFF
TRBJ1-2 11 TRBV3-1/TRBV3-2 CASSQGTDYTF
TRBJ2-7 17 TRBV4-1 CASSHHKLGLHSYEQYF
TRBJ1-5 16 TRBV11-3 CASSYRGPGANQPQHF
TRBJ2-5 13 TRBV6-5 CASSYGGIETQYF
TRBJ2-6 16 TRBV5-1 CASSPRQGSGANVLTF
TRBJ1-5 19 TRBV19 CASSVTGQGALFSNQPQHF
TRBJ2-2 15 TRBV2 CASTINKQGSGELFF
TRBJ1-4 12 TRBV19 CASSAGDGKLFF
TRBJ2-5 16 TRBV19 CASSTRSDRGRETQYF
TRBJ2-3 15 TRBV7-2 CASSLTSGSGDTQYF
TRBJ2-1 12 TRBV29-1 CSVGFGSNEQFF
TRBJ1-2 13 TRBV29-1 CSVRRGGEYGYTF
TRBJ2-5 17 TRBV9 CASSEGSSGGPWETQYF
TRBJ2-2 16 TRBV2 CASSGDRAANTGELFF
TRBJ1-5 13 TRBV19 CATRTASNQPQHF
TRBJ1-1 15 TRBV7-2 CASSSQTGGNTEAFF
TRBJ2-3 15 TRBV7-9 CASSAGAGQTDTQYF
TRBJ1-1 15 TRBV5-4 CASSLAGGLNTEAFF
TRBJ1-1 13 TRBV29-1 CSVAVGGDTEAFF